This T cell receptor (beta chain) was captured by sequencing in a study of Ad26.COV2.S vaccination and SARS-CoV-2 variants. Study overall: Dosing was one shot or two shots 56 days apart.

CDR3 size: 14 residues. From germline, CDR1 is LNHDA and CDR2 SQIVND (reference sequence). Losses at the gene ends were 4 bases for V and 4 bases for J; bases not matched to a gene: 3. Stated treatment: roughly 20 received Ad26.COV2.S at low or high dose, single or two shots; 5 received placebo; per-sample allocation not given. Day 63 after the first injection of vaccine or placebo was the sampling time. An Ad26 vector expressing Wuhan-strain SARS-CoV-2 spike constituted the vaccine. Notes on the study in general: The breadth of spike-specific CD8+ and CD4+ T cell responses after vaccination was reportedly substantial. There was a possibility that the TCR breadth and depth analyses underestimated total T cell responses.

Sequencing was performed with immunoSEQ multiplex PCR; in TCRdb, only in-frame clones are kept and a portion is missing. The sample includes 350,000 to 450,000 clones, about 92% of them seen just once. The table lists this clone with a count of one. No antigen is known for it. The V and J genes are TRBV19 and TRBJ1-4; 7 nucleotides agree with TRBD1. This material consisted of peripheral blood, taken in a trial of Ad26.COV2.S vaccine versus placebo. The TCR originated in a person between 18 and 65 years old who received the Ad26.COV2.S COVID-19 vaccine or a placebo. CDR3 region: CASSRGQFNEKLFF. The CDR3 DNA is TGTGCCAGTAGTAGGGGACAGTTTAATGAAAAACTGTTTTTT.